One TCR beta chain is described in this entry. The data derive from a study of shared clonotypes between healthy human individuals. Sequencing was at deep level. For every subset, genomic DNA was evenly distributed across several immunoSEQ plates. TCRdb keeps only in-frame clones here, not all; method: immunoSEQ multiplex PCR. The sample carries some 500,000 clones, 79% recorded once. The donors were adults (healthy and HIV-negative) with no recent acute infections or vaccinations. V lost 2 bases, J lost 2 bases, and 5 bases stayed unmatched. The CDR3 is made up of 16 amino acids. CDR1 and CDR2 (germline): SGHTA, FQGNSA.

What was sequenced was PBMCs. This receptor was obtained from a woman in her thirties or forties in good health. Some clones in this sample may be carry-over from other donors' samples. The chain uses TRBV7-2 and TRBJ2-5; 10 bases align to TRBD2. The CDR3 protein is CASSLSASGGQETQYF. The CDR3 DNA is TGTGCCAGCAGCTTATCAGCTAGCGGGGGACAAGAGACCCAGTACTTC.